Sequencing of this TCR beta chain was carried out in a study of blood T cell repertoires in COVID-19 (dated by TCRdb to the early 2020s). The study in broad terms: Collaborator samples came from the United States, Italy and Spain and covered acute and convalescent phases of COVID-19. The prospective study material was composed of cDNA or gDNA derived from T cells, B-cell-depleted T cells, or PBMCs. Where available, HLA class I and class II types were taken from metadata supplied by the sample provider and were not determined by assay-based typing. The repertoires were released in a freely available public database intended as a resource for research on the immune response to SARS-CoV-2. The sample metadata nearly always contained a de-identified subject ID, COVID-19 status, age in years and sex. The samples were drawn from two sources: the first 160 participants of the ongoing ImmuneRACE study, and 1,254 subjects contributed by 6 global collaborators. The dataset comprised deeply sampled blood TCRbeta repertoires from subjects exposed to, actively infected with, or recovered from COVID-19. Broader findings and caveats from the paper: The amount of clinical and demographic metadata varied by source and participant and was provided uncurated.

The collaborating institutions used their own protocols to collect whole blood in K2EDTA tubes. For TCRbeta analysis, collaborators shipped samples as frozen whole blood, isolated PBMCs, or DNA extracted from either of those sample types. Details on this clone: Its recognized antigen is unknown. Base qualities are not provided; no much larger clone lies one nucleotide away.

The immunoSEQ Assay, a bias-controlled multiplex PCR, was used to amplify TCRbeta CDR3 regions from genomic DNA. Per the authors' processing: Nucleated cell counts per sample were estimated from amplification of reference gene primers within the assay. To quantify the absolute abundance of each unique TCRbeta CDR3 rearrangement, sequence reads were collapsed and filtered. Productive Simpson clonality was computed per sample as the square root of Simpson's diversity index over productive rearrangements. Imported from immuneACCESS, the table was reduced by TCRdb to in-frame sequences with V and J called. These copies leave out some clones; in studies compared against another copy, an unresolved V gene accounts for under half, and the cause of the remainder is not known. That table gives V, J and clone size, and the DNA gave D and trimming. Recorded for this sample are tens of thousands of clones; 75% to 85% of them occurred a single time. 40% to 50% of the sample is in the top ten clones.

V is pared back by 4 bases and J by 2 bases, with 13 bases lying between the germline termini. Reading the germline V gene gives CDR1 SGHRS and CDR2 YFSETQ. The CDR3 holds 15 amino acids from the cysteine to the phenylalanine. Only CDR3 DNA is held: 45 bases, read in frame from base 1. The rearrangement joined TRBV5-1 to TRBJ2-1; 6 matching bases give a weak D call of TRBD1. Sequencing used peripheral blood. This receptor was obtained from a man older than 75 with acute or convalescent COVID-19. CDR3 protein: CASSPSRTAYNEQFF. The DNA reads TGCGCCAGCAGCCCCAGTAGGACAGCCTACAATGAGCAGTTCTTC.